This TCR beta chain was obtained from a study of blood T cell repertoires in COVID-19. Study-level information: The study drew acute and convalescent COVID-19 samples from the United States, Italy and Spain. T cells, B-cell-depleted T cells, or PBMCs supplied cDNA or gDNA.

A Seattle source enrolled patients during active infection and followed them longitudinally. Authors' data handling: Amplification with reference gene primers provided the estimates of nucleated cell counts. The repertoire was sequenced with immunoSEQ multiplex PCR; TCRdb's copy has only in-frame clones and lacks some. For V, J and clone size, that table is used; D and trimming come from the DNA. The sample holds 150,000 to 200,000 clones; approximately 87% are singletons and the top ten take about a tenth. The material sequenced was peripheral blood. This clonotype was sampled from a woman in her 70s with COVID-19, enrolled during active disease.

This CDR3 reads CASSPDNYEQYF. The CDR3 nucleotides are TGTGCCAGCAGCCCAGACAACTACGAGCAGTACTTC. This chain links TRBV7-2 with TRBJ2-7; no definite D call. Germline CDR1 and CDR2: SGHTA and FQGNSA. V lost 5 bases to trimming and J lost 3 bases, with 8 bases between them. CDR3 size: 12 residues. Full variable domain (rest looked up from reference TRBV7-2 and TRBJ2-7): GAGVSQSPSNKVTEKGKDVELRCDPISGHTALYWYRQSLGQGLEFLIYFQGNSAPDKSGLPSDRFSAERTGGSVSTLTIQRTQQEDSAVYLCASSPDNYEQYFGPGTRLTVT.